This section outlines one T cell receptor beta chain sequence together with its context. Use of 60 Vbeta and 13 Jbeta primers characterized the PCR. Here immunoSEQ multiplex PCR was the method, and the copy in TCRdb shows in-frame clones only, minus some. Of fewer than 150,000 clones listed, more than 70% are singletons. This entry comes from a study of cytomegalovirus exposure and HLA in healthy donors. V lost 4 bases to trimming and J lost 1 base; unmatched junction nucleotides: 6. The CDR3 contains 15 residues. The germline V gene encodes CDR1 SGDLS and CDR2 YYNGEE. The chain combines TRBV9 with TRBJ1-2; TRBD1 matches at 8 bases. Sequencing was performed on PBMCs. The receptor's source is a woman in her fifties or sixties in good health and CMV-seronegative. The CDR3 spells CASSQGTGDNYGYTF. CDR3 coding DNA: TGTGCCAGCAGCCAGGGGACAGGCGATAACTATGGCTACACCTTC.